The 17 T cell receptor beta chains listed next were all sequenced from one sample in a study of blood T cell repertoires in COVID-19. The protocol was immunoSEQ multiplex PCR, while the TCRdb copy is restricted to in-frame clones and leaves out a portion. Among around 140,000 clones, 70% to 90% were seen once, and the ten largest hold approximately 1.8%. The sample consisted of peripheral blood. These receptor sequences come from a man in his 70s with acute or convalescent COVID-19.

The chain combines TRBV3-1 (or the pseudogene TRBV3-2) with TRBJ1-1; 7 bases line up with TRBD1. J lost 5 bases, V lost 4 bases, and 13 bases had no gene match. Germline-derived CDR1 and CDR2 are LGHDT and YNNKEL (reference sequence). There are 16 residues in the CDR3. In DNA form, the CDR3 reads TGTGCCAGCAGCCGCAAACTTCTGACAGGGACGACTGAAGCTTTCTTT. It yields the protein CASSRKLLTGTTEAFF.

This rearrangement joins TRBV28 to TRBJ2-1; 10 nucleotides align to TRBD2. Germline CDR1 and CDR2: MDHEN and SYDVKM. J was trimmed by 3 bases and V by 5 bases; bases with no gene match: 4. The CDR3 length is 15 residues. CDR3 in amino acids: CASSVTSGDYNEQFF. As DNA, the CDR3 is TGTGCCAGCAGTGTTACTAGCGGGGACTACAATGAGCAGTTCTTC.

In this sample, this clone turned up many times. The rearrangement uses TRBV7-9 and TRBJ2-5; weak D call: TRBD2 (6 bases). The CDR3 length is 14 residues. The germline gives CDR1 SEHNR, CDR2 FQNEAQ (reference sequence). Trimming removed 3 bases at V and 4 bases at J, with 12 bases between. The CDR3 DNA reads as TGTGCCAGCAGCTTCTCACTGGGGGGAGAGACCCAGTACTTC. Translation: CASSFSLGGETQYF.

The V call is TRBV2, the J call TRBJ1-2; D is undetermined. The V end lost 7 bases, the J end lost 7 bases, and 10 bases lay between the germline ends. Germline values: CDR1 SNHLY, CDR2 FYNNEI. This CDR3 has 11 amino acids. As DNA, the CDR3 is TGTGCCAGCACTTCATGGAGTGGCTACACCTTC. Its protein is CASTSWSGYTF.

This CDR3 is CASNTGYMNTF. CDR3 nucleotide sequence: TGTGCCAGCAATACAGGATACATGAACACCTTC. The V call is TRBV2, the J call TRBJ1-2, with a possible D match to TRBD1 (5 bases). The V gene lost 7 bases and the J gene lost 12 bases, with 15 bases spanning the gap. CDR1 SNHLY and CDR2 FYNNEI come from the germline V gene. The CDR3 totals 11 residues.

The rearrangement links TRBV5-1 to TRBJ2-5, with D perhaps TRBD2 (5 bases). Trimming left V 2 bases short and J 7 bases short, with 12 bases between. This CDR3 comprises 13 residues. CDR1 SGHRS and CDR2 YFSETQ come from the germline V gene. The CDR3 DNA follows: TGCGCCAGCAGCTTAGCCCGGGCGGGGACCCAGTACTTC. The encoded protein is CASSLARAGTQYF.

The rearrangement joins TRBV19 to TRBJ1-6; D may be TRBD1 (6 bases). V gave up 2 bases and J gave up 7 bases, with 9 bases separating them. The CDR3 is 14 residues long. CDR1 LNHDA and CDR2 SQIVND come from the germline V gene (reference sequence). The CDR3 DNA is TGTGCCAGTAGTATAAGGACAGACAATTCACCCCTCCACTTT. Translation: CASSIRTDNSPLHF.

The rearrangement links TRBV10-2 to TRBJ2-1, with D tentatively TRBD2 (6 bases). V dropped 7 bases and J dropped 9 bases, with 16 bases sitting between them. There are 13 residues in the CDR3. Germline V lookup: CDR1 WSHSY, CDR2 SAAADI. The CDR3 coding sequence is TGCGCCAGCATCCTGTCGGTCGGGAGTGAGCAGTTCTTC. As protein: CASILSVGSEQFF.

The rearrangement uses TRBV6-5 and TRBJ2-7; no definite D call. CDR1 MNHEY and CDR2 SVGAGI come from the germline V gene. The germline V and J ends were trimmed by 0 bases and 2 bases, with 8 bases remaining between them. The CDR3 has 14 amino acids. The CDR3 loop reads CASSYSSVTYEQYF. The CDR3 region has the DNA TGTGCCAGCAGTTACTCGTCCGTTACCTACGAGCAGTACTTC.

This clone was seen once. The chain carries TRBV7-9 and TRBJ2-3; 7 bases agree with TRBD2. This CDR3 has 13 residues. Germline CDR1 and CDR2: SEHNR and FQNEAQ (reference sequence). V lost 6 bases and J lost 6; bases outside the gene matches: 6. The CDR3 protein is CASRVAGGDTQYF. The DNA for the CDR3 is TGTGCCAGCAGGGTAGCGGGCGGGGATACGCAGTATTTT. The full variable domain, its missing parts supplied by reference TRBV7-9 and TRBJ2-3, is DTGVSQNPRHKITKRGQNVTFRCDPISEHNRLYWYRQTLGQGPEFLTYFQNEAQLEKSRLLSDRFSAERPKGSFSTLEIQRTEQGDSAMYLCASRVAGGDTQYFGPGTRLTVL.

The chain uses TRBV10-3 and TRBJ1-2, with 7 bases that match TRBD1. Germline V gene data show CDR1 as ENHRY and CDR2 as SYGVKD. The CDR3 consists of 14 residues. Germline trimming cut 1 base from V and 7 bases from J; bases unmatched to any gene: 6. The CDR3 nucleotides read TGTGCCATCAGTGAGTTCACAGGGGAGACTGGCTACACCTTC. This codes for CAISEFTGETGYTF.

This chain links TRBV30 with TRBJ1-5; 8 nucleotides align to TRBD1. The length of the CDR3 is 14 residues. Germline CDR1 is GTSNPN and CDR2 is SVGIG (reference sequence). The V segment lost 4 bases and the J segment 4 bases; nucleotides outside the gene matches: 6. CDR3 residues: CAWTGQGRNQPQHF. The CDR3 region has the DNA TGTGCCTGGACCGGACAGGGTCGAAATCAGCCCCAGCATTTT.

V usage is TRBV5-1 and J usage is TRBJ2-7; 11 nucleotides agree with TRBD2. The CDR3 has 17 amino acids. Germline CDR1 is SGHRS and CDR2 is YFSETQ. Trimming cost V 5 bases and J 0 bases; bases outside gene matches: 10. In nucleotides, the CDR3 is TGCGCCAGCAGGCGTTGGACTAGCGGGTTAAGCTCCTACGAGCAGTACTTC. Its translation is CASRRWTSGLSSYEQYF.

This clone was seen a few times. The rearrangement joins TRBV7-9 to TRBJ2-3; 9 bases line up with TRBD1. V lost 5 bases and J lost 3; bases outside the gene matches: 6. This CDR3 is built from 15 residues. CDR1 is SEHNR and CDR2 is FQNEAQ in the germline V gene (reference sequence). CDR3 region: CASSHYRGQTDTQYF. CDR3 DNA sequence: TGTGCCAGCAGCCATTACAGGGGGCAAACAGATACGCAGTATTTT.

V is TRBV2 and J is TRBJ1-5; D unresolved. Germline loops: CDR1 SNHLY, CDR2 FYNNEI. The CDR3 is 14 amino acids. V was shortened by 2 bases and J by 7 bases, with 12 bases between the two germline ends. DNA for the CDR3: TGTGCCAGCAGTGAATTGGCAAGAAACCAGCCCCAGCATTTT. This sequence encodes CASSELARNQPQHF.

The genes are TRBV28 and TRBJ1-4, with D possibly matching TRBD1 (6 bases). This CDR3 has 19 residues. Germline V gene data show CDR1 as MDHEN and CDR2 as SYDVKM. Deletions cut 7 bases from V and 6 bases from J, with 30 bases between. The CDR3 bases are TGTGCCAGCATTGGGAGTTTGGGGCGGAAGGCAGGGGTTCATGAAAAACTGTTTTTT. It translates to CASIGSLGRKAGVHEKLFF.

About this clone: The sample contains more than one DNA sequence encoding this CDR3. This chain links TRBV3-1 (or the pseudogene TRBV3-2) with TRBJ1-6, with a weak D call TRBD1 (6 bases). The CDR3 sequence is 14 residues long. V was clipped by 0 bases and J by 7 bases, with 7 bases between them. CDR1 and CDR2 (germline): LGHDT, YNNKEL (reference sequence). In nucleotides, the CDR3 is TGTGCCAGCAGCCAAGATAGGGGGAATTCACCCCTCCACTTT. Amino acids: CASSQDRGNSPLHF.